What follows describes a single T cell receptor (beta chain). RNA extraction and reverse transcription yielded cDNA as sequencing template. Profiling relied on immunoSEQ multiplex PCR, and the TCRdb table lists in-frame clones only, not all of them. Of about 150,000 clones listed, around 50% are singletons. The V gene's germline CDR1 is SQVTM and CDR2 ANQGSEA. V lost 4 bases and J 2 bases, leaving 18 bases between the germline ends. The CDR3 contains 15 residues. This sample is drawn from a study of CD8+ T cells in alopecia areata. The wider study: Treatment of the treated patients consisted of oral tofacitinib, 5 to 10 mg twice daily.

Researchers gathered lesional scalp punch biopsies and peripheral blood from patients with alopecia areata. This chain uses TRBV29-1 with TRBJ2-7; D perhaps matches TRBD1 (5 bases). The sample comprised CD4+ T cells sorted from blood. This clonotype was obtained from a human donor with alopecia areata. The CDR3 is CSVVSQGLGTYEQYF. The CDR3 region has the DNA TGCAGCGTTGTAAGTCAGGGATTAGGAACCTACGAGCAGTACTTC.